This paragraph reports one T cell receptor (beta chain). Trimming cost V 3 bases and J 6 bases, with 11 bases left between them. The CDR3 has 13 amino acids. CDR1 MNHEY and CDR2 SVGAGI come from the germline V gene. These data originate in a study of blood T cell repertoires in COVID-19. Study-level background: Nucleic acid was either cDNA or gDNA, and it came from T cells, B-cell-depleted T cells, or PBMCs.

Profiled with immunoSEQ multiplex PCR; TCRdb holds only in-frame clones, not every one. The sample consists of 85,000 to 110,000 clones, around 82% of them appearing once. The V and J genes are TRBV6-5 and TRBJ1-2, with a weak D call TRBD1 (6 bases). Sequencing used peripheral blood. The clonotype originates from a human donor in a cohort sampled during active or convalescent COVID-19. The CDR3 region is CASSYTGSNGYTF. Written as DNA, the CDR3 is TGTGCCAGCAGTTATACAGGGAGCAATGGCTACACCTTC.